This T cell receptor (beta chain) was documented in a study of glioma-infiltrating T cells. The CDR3 consists of 16 residues. Germline-derived CDR1 and CDR2 are MNHGY and SVAAGI. V was clipped by 4 bases and J by 4 bases, with 18 bases between them. Findings and limits, study-wide: Tissue and blood shared very few CDR3 sequences.

As to this clonotype: Its antigen is currently unknown. This sequence may be a read error, since a much larger clone differs from it by one base.

Amplification of TCR alpha and beta CDR3 regions from RNA used iRepertoire nested multiplex PCR. One-step reverse transcription and amplification started from approximately 100-400 ng of tissue mRNA or PBMC total RNA. MiXCR, run by TCRdb on the multiplex PCR reads, gives a single entry per CDR3 protein. The data show around 180,000 distinct CDR3 sequences, more than 35% seen once. The chain is built from TRBV6-9 and TRBJ2-3; D possibly uses TRBD1 or TRBD2 (6 bases each). Sample: glioma tissue, nonneoplastic brain tissue, or PBMCs (not recorded which). This receptor was obtained from a human donor with low-grade glioma or glioblastoma, undergoing nonglioma brain surgery, or in good health (not recorded which). Written as DNA, the CDR3 is TGTGCCAGCAGTTTAGCTCCTAAAGGGGGGCCAGATACGCAGTATTTT. Amino acids: CASSLAPKGGPDTQYF.